Sequencing of this T cell receptor (beta chain) was carried out in a study of blood T cell repertoires in COVID-19. Profiled with immunoSEQ multiplex PCR; TCRdb holds only in-frame clones, not every one. The sample contains about 170,000 clones, more than 75% of which appear only once. The specimen was peripheral blood. The source is a man aged 50-60 years who had recovered from COVID-19.

The CDR3 sequence is CATRETGTGYGYTF. CDR3 coding DNA: TGTGCCACCAGGGAGACCGGGACAGGCTATGGCTACACCTTC. The V call is TRBV24-1, the J call TRBJ1-2, with 8 bases matching TRBD1. V lost 7 bases to trimming and J lost 4 bases; unmatched junction nucleotides: 7. Germline CDR1 KGHDR, CDR2 SFDVKD. The CDR3 is 14 residues long.